The entry that follows covers one T cell receptor (beta chain) sequence. Its antigen remains undetermined. No much larger clonotype is one base removed from it; base qualities were not supplied. These data originate in a study of blood T cell repertoires in COVID-19 (TCRdb year 2020). General notes on the study: Collaborator samples came from the United States, Italy and Spain and covered acute and convalescent phases of COVID-19. Nearly every sample came with metadata listing a de-identified subject ID, COVID-19 status, age in years and sex. The prospective study material was composed of cDNA or gDNA derived from T cells, B-cell-depleted T cells, or PBMCs. Where available, HLA class I and class II types were obtained from metadata supplied by the sample provider rather than from assay-based typing. The samples were drawn from the first 160 participants of the ongoing ImmuneRACE study and from 1,254 subjects provided by 6 global collaborators. A freely available public database, intended as a resource for researchers studying the immune response to SARS-CoV-2, is where the repertoires were released. Subjects who had been exposed to COVID-19, were actively infected with it, or had recovered from it provided the deeply sampled blood TCRbeta repertoires that made up the dataset.

TCRbeta CDR3 regions were amplified from genomic DNA by means of the immunoSEQ Assay, a bias-controlled multiplex PCR. For the original study's pipeline: Within the assay, amplification of reference gene primers was used to estimate how many nucleated cells each sample contained. To quantify the absolute abundance of each unique TCRbeta CDR3 rearrangement, sequence reads were collapsed and filtered. For each sample, productive Simpson clonality was calculated by taking the square root of Simpson's diversity index across productive rearrangements. Entries here come from immuneACCESS through TCRdb and include only in-frame sequences with V and J called. Some clones fail to appear in such tables; in the studies checked, an unresolved V gene covers under half of the shortfall, and the cause of the remainder is unknown. Clone size and V and J calls were adopted from that table, with D and trimming inferred from the DNA. The sample table contains 200,000 or so clones; only one count was recorded for roughly 92% of them. In total, the top ten clones hold 0.75% to 1% of the sample.

At one collaborating source in Seattle, patients were enrolled during active infection and were followed longitudinally through the course of disease. Whole blood was collected in K2EDTA tubes by collaborating institutions according to the institutions' own protocols. For TCRbeta analysis, collaborators shipped samples in one of three forms: frozen whole blood, isolated PBMCs, or DNA extracted from either of those sample types. Broad study findings and their caveats: Clinical and demographic metadata were provided uncurated, with the amount varying by source and participant.

The CDR3 starts with the cysteine, ends with the phenylalanine, and has 18 residues. Only CDR3 DNA remains: 54 bases, in frame from the first base. The germline V and J ends show losses of 5 bases and 4 bases respectively, and no gene match explains 9 bases of the junction. CDR1 and CDR2, looked up from the germline V gene (reference sequence), are SEHNR and FQNEAQ. The chain is encoded by TRBV7-9 joined to TRBJ2-1; 15 middle bases align to TRBD2. This TCR was sampled from a man aged 55-75 years with COVID-19, enrolled during active disease. Sample: peripheral blood. The CDR3 protein is CASSAIPGLAGGYNEQFF. At the DNA level, the sequence is TGTGCCAGCAGCGCAATACCGGGACTAGCGGGAGGTTACAATGAGCAGTTCTTC. This CDR3, with the reference TRBV7-9 and TRBJ2-1 proteins standing in past its ends, gives the full variable domain DTGVSQNPRHKITKRGQNVTFRCDPISEHNRLYWYRQTLGQGPEFLTYFQNEAQLEKSRLLSDRFSAERPKGSFSTLEIQRTEQGDSAMYLCASSAIPGLAGGYNEQFFGPGTRLTVL.